The 24 T cell receptor beta chains below all came from one sample that was sequenced in a study of blood T cell repertoires in COVID-19. TCRdb's table, derived via immunoSEQ multiplex PCR, lists solely in-frame clones and lacks some. The data contain about 440,000 clones, roughly 87% of them singletons. The sequenced material came from PBMCs or T cells enriched from blood (not recorded which). The receptor set was obtained from a man younger than 35 who had recovered from COVID-19.

V usage is TRBV6-1 and J usage is TRBJ1-4, with D perhaps TRBD1 (6 bases). The germline gives CDR1 MNHNS, CDR2 SASEGT. This CDR3 contains 17 residues. Trimming left V 6 bases short and J 3 bases short, with 20 bases between. The CDR3 DNA reads as TGTGCCAGCAGCGAAAGCGTGCCGTGGGGGCCTAATGAAAAACTGTTTTTT. Translation gives CASSESVPWGPNEKLFF.

This clone was seen more than once but under ten times. This chain connects TRBV19 to TRBJ1-2, with 9 bases fitting TRBD1. Trimming took 8 bases from V and 2 from J; bases not matched to a gene: 9. CDR1 is LNHDA, CDR2 SQIVND, per germline (reference sequence). CDR3 length: 15 amino acids. CDR3 region: CASWDRAEVNYGYTF. The DNA for the CDR3 is TGTGCCAGTTGGGACAGGGCTGAAGTAAACTATGGCTACACCTTC.

V is TRBV18 and J is TRBJ1-2; 12 positions match TRBD1. Unmatched junction bases numbered 8, after V lost 5 bases and J lost 4 bases. The germline V gene encodes CDR1 KGHSH and CDR2 LQKENI. The CDR3 runs 16 residues. CDR3 nucleotides: TGTGCCAGCTCATTCTCTCCGGGACAGGGGGCCTATGGCTACACCTTC. It is translated as CASSFSPGQGAYGYTF.

V usage is TRBV12-3 or TRBV12-4 and J usage is TRBJ2-3; tentatively, D is TRBD1 (6 bases). There are 13 residues in the CDR3. The V end was cut by 6 bases, the J end by 4 bases, with 11 bases between. The DNA for the CDR3 is TGTGCCAGCAGGCAACAGGGTCCAGATACGCAGTATTTT. It codes for CASRQQGPDTQYF.

This rearrangement joins TRBV11-3 to TRBJ1-6; 7 nucleotides line up with TRBD1. The V segment lost 4 bases and the J segment 9 bases; nucleotides outside the gene matches: 6. Germline V gives CDR1 SGHNT, CDR2 YENEEA. The length of the CDR3 is 14 residues. DNA for the CDR3: TGTGCCAGCAGCTCTGACAGGGATGTTTCACCCCTCCACTTT. Its translation: CASSSDRDVSPLHF.

DNA of the CDR3: TGTGCCAGCAGCTCCTTCGGGACAGGGGGCACTGAAGCTTTCTTT. Translation gives CASSSFGTGGTEAFF. The chain has TRBV5-5 and TRBJ1-1; 11 positions match TRBD1. Germline V gene lookup returns CDR1 SGHKS and CDR2 YYEKEE (reference sequence). With 3 bases clipped from V and 4 bases from J, the junction kept 5 bases outside the gene matches. The CDR3 spans 15 residues.

The chain recombines TRBV16 with TRBJ1-6; possible D gene TRBD1, 5 bases. Germline values: CDR1 KGHSY, CDR2 FQNENV. The V and J ends lost 8 bases and 5 bases respectively, with 13 bases between them. The CDR3 has 14 residues. CDR3 nucleotide sequence: TGTGCCAGCCGAAAAGGACACAATAATTCACCCCTCCACTTT. Translation gives CASRKGHNNSPLHF.

The genes are TRBV28 and TRBJ2-1; 7 positions agree with TRBD2. The CDR3 contains 12 residues. The J segment lost 8 bases and the V segment lost 6 bases, leaving 4 bases of the junction unmatched. The germline gives CDR1 MDHEN, CDR2 SYDVKM. CDR3 bases: TGTGCCAGCAGGACGGGAGGATATGAGCAGTTCTTC. It is translated as CASRTGGYEQFF.

The J gene is TRBJ1-2, the V gene TRBV5-1; 8 bases match TRBD1. J gave up 4 bases and V 0 bases, and 5 bases lay outside the gene matches. The CDR3 has 15 residues. CDR1 and CDR2 from the germline V gene are SGHRS and YFSETQ. The CDR3 protein is CASSLGQGASYGYTF. Written as DNA, the CDR3 is TGCGCCAGCAGCTTGGGGCAGGGGGCGTCCTATGGCTACACCTTC.

The J gene is TRBJ2-1, the V gene TRBV29-1, with D unclear. Germline CDR1 SQVTM, CDR2 ANQGSEA. CDR3 length: 12 amino acids. V lost 3 bases, J lost 4 bases, and 7 bases lay in between. The CDR3 DNA sequence: TGCAGCGTTGATCACAGTTACAATGAGCAGTTCTTC. It translates to CSVDHSYNEQFF.

V and J are TRBV15 and TRBJ2-7; 7 positions match TRBD1. The V gene end was trimmed by 0 bases and the J gene end by 5 bases; junction bases not matched to a gene: 4. Per the germline V gene, CDR1 is LNHNV and CDR2 is YYDKDF (reference sequence). The CDR3 has 14 amino acids. The DNA of the CDR3 is TGTGCCACCAGCAGAGATAACAGGGGCCACGAGCAGTACTTC. Residues: CATSRDNRGHEQYF.

The J gene is TRBJ2-7, the V gene TRBV2; 10 nucleotides line up with TRBD1. The CDR3 extends over 15 amino acids. The V segment lost 6 bases and the J segment 4 bases; nucleotides outside the gene matches: 9. Germline-derived CDR1 and CDR2 are SNHLY and FYNNEI. The CDR3 here is CASSTYRQGAYEQYF. In DNA, the CDR3 is TGTGCCAGCAGCACATACAGACAGGGGGCTTACGAGCAGTACTTC.

CDR3 sequence (DNA): TGCGCCAGCAGCCAATTAGGCGGGGGTAACACTGAAGCTTTCTTT. Its translation is CASSQLGGGNTEAFF. The V gene is TRBV4-1, the J gene TRBJ1-1, with D tentatively TRBD1 (5 bases). The CDR3 loop spans 15 amino acids. V was cut by 2 bases and J by 2 bases, with 12 bases left in between. Germline values: CDR1 MGHRA, CDR2 YSYEKL.

This rearrangement joins TRBV29-1 to TRBJ2-5, with D tentatively TRBD2 (6 bases). Germline V gene data show CDR1 as SQVTM and CDR2 as ANQGSEA. Trimming removed 3 bases at V and 3 bases at J, with 14 bases between. The CDR3 consists of 14 residues. The CDR3: CSVDIAEAEETQYF. The CDR3 DNA sequence: TGCAGCGTTGATATAGCGGAGGCGGAAGAGACCCAGTACTTC.

This clone was picked up one time. The V call is TRBV5-6, the J call TRBJ2-7, with 8 nucleotides matching TRBD1. The CDR3 is 17 residues long. CDR1 is SGHDT and CDR2 is YYEEEE in the germline V gene. The trim removed 3 bases at V and 3 bases at J, leaving 14 bases unmatched. The CDR3 loop reads CASSSYTKTGAYYEQYF. DNA of the CDR3: TGTGCCAGCAGCTCCTATACCAAGACAGGGGCCTACTACGAGCAGTACTTC.

This clone was found once. The genes are TRBV12-5 and TRBJ1-2; maybe TRBD1 (6 bases). CDR1 is LGHNT and CDR2 is FRNRAP in the germline V gene. Trimming stripped 6 bases from V and 4 bases from J, with 21 bases between. CDR3 length: 16 residues. CDR3 bases: TGTGCTAGTGGCCCTAAGGACAGCTTACAACTCTATGGCTACACCTTC. This codes for CASGPKDSLQLYGYTF.

The chain employs TRBV30 and TRBJ1-4; tentative D call: TRBD1 (6 bases). V was clipped by 1 base and J by 4 bases, with 13 bases between them. This CDR3 contains 15 residues. Germline lookup yields CDR1 GTSNPN and CDR2 SVGIG (reference sequence). CDR3 protein: CAWSDPDRDNEKLFF. CDR3 coding DNA: TGTGCCTGGAGTGACCCGGACAGAGATAATGAAAAACTGTTTTTT.

The table lists this clone with a count of one. This rearrangement joins TRBV5-4 to TRBJ1-2; D not certain. This CDR3 comprises 14 residues. Germline V CDR1 and CDR2: SGHNT, YYREEE (reference sequence). V was clipped by 1 base and J by 8 bases, with 15 bases between them. The CDR3 spells CASSLYSPPSGYTF. DNA for the CDR3: TGTGCCAGCAGCTTGTACTCCCCGCCAAGCGGCTACACCTTC.

J is TRBJ1-1 and V is TRBV4-1; possible D gene TRBD1, 6 bases. V was cut by 3 bases and J by 1 base, with 12 bases left in between. The V gene's germline CDR1 is MGHRA and CDR2 YSYEKL. The CDR3 contains 15 residues. The CDR3: CASSQYVQGNTEAFF. In DNA, the CDR3 is TGCGCCAGCAGCCAGTACGTACAGGGGAACACTGAAGCTTTCTTT.

This clone showed up just once. V is TRBV10-3 and J is TRBJ1-5; D call uncertain. There are 15 residues in the CDR3. Trimming took off 4 bases at V and 0 bases at J, with 10 bases between the two ends. Per germline, CDR1 ENHRY and CDR2 SYGVKD. CDR3 nucleotide sequence: TGTGCCATCAGTGGCGGTGGTAATAGCAATCAGCCCCAGCATTTT. This translates into CAISGGGNSNQPQHF.

The chain couples TRBV9 to TRBJ1-2; D gene unclear. The germline gives CDR1 SGDLS, CDR2 YYNGEE. The CDR3 length is 14 residues. Trimming took off 3 bases at V and 6 bases at J, with 15 bases between the two ends. In DNA form, the CDR3 reads TGTGCCAGCAGCGGTATACGGGAAGGAGATGGCTACACCTTC. Translated: CASSGIREGDGYTF.

V is TRBV7-3 and J is TRBJ1-1; 9 bases are shared with TRBD1. CDR1 is SGHTA, CDR2 FQGTGA, per germline. The ends lost 5 bases at V and 6 bases at J; junction bases unmatched: 16. This CDR3 contains 17 residues. DNA of the CDR3: TGTGCCAGCAGCGACCTACAGGGGGCTCGTATAAACGCTGAAGCTTTCTTT. Translated: CASSDLQGARINAEAFF. Looking up the rest from reference TRBV7-3 and TRBJ1-1 gives the full variable domain: GAGVSQTPSNKVTEKGKYVELRCDPISGHTALYWYRQSLGQGPEFLIYFQGTGAADDSGLPNDRFFAVRPEGSVSTLKIQRTERGDSAVYLCASSDLQGARINAEAFFGQGTRLTVV.

The chain combines TRBV18 with TRBJ1-5; maybe TRBD1 (5 bases). The V and J ends lost 8 bases and 6 bases respectively, with 14 bases between them. Germline CDR1 and CDR2: KGHSH and LQKENI. The CDR3 contains 13 residues. As DNA, the CDR3 is TGTGCCAGCACCCCTGGCGGGGGTCAGCCCCAGCATTTT. It codes for CASTPGGGQPQHF.

J is TRBJ1-5 and V is TRBV27; tentative D call: TRBD1 (5 bases). CDR3 length equals 15 residues. The germline V gene has CDR1 MNHEY and CDR2 SMNVEV (reference sequence). V lost 1 base, J lost 1 base, and 8 bases lay in between. CDR3 nucleotide sequence: TGTGCCAGCAGTTTATGGCAGGGAAGCAATCAGCCCCAGCATTTT. It translates to CASSLWQGSNQPQHF.